The present T cell receptor beta chain was sequenced within a study of naive and memory T cell subsets. Four PCR rounds used nested alpha and beta constant region primers plus the SP2 primer. Via MiXCR, TCRdb re-called the UMI-ligation and nested PCR reads, giving one row per CDR3 protein. Among fewer than 35,000 distinct CDR3 sequences listed, about 6.2% were seen once. This clonotype appeared many times. Stated treatment: skin biopsy from PPD injection site in Mantoux-positive individual. An oligonucleotide containing a UMI was ligated to the 3' end of TCR cDNA. Tuberculin skin test biopsies were taken where PPD was injected in Mantoux-positive people. The sample in question was skin, obtained from a tuberculin skin test site. The receptor was isolated from an adult in good health.

The DNA of the CDR3 is TGTGCCAGCAGCCAAGTCGGGGCGCATACCGGGGAGCTGTTTTTT. This codes for CASSQVGAHTGELFF. V is TRBV3-1 and J is TRBJ2-2, with D perhaps TRBD1 or TRBD2 (5 bases each). V lost 1 base and J 5 bases, leaving 11 bases between the germline ends. CDR1 and CDR2 (germline): LGHDT, YNNKEL (reference sequence). This CDR3 comprises 15 residues.